The text below deals with one T cell receptor beta chain. Its antigen is currently unknown. The data stem from a study of cytomegalovirus exposure and HLA in healthy donors. Broader study findings: Earlier analysis yielded a pattern in which most TCR beta V segments were productive about 90% or about 30% of the time.

The V and J ends lost 3 bases and 0 bases respectively, with 11 bases between them. This CDR3 spans 15 amino acids. Germline V gene lookup returns CDR1 SGHNT and CDR2 YYREEE (reference sequence). Both 60 Vbeta primers and 13 Jbeta primers went into the PCR. Using immunoSEQ multiplex PCR, the repertoire was profiled, and TCRdb retains in-frame clones only, with some absent. The sample carries around 140,000 clones, 72% recorded once. This sequence was found in a man in his forties or fifties in good health and CMV-seropositive. The sequencing sample was made of PBMCs. The chain has TRBV5-4 and TRBJ2-3; tentatively, D is TRBD2 (7 bases). The CDR3 region has the DNA TGTGCCAGCAGCTGGGCGGGGGCTAGCACAGATACGCAGTATTTT. Translated: CASSWAGASTDTQYF.